The clone carrying this T cell receptor (beta chain) was observed a handful of times. Its antigen is currently unknown. The data belong to a study of early T cells in non-severe SARS-CoV-2 infection. Study-wide background: Unsorted whole blood bulk RNA was sequenced, with unpaired chains. Findings and limits, study-wide: Matching with VDJdb favored anti-spike CD8 responses (missing private and CD4 specificities).

Tagging with unique molecular identifiers was applied to individual cDNA molecules. TCRdb processed the 5' RACE reads anew with MiXCR; each CDR3 protein has one entry. The sample includes 99,000 or so distinct CDR3 sequences, roughly 17% of them seen just once. The V gene end was trimmed by 4 bases and the J gene end by 2 bases; junction bases not matched to a gene: 1. CDR3 size: 14 residues. Germline lookup yields CDR1 MNHEY and CDR2 SMNVEV (reference sequence). The material sequenced was whole blood. The TCR originated in an adult who was a healthcare worker with PCR-confirmed SARS-CoV-2 infection or an uninfected control (not recorded which). The chain couples TRBV27 to TRBJ2-3, with 9 bases fitting TRBD1. The CDR3 nucleotides read TGTGCCAGCAGTTGGGACAGGGTCACAGATACGCAGTATTTT. Its protein product is CASSWDRVTDTQYF.